The rows below give T cell receptor beta chains drawn from one sample of a study of CD4 and CD8 cells across lung adenocarcinoma regions. TCRdb passed the PCR reads through MiXCR, listing each CDR3 protein once. The repertoire consists of 25,000 to 30,000 distinct CDR3 sequences, with about half occurring once and the leading ten covering about 45%. Sequenced sample: CD8+ T cells from the center of a lung tumor. These receptors all come from a male donor with lung adenocarcinoma. The CD4 and CD8 labels of this study may be unreliable. Both conserved end residues are part of each CDR3. D genes are given only for firm matches. Clone size, where shown, is once, few, many, or a class for clones that have expanded.

V gene	clone size	J gene	D gene	CDR3 DNA	CDR3 protein
TRBV4-1	few	TRBJ2-1	TRBD2	TGCGCCAGCAGCCAAGACCACACGAGCGGGGGACTGTACAATGAGCAGTTCTTC	CASSQDHTSGGLYNEQFF
TRBV6-2/TRBV6-3	.	TRBJ2-5	.	TGTGCCAGCAGTTACGGGGAGACCCAGTACTTC	CASSYGETQYF
TRBV3-1	few	TRBJ2-3	.	TGTGCCAGCAGCCAAATGGGGGATACGCAGTATTTT	CASSQMGDTQYF
TRBV6-1	.	TRBJ1-2	.	TGTGCCAGCAGTGAAGGAGGCGGAGGCTACACCTTC	CASSEGGGGYTF
TRBV4-1	many	TRBJ2-3	TRBD2	TGCGCCAGCAGCCAAGTGTGGAGCGGGACCTCCCCGGGCCCCGATACGCAGTATTTT	CASSQVWSGTSPGPDTQYF
TRBV10-2	medium-sized	TRBJ2-7	TRBD2	TGCGCCACCCAACGGACTAGCGGCACCTACGAGCAGTACTTC	CATQRTSGTYEQYF
TRBV6-1	few	TRBJ2-4	.	TGTGCCAGCAGTGACGCGGGGCTAGGGGTCGGGGATACTCAGTACTTC	CASSDAGLGVGDTQYF
TRBV6-1	.	TRBJ2-4	.	TGTGCCAGGGGTCGGGGAAGCACAAATATTCAGTACTTT	CARGRGSTNIQYF
TRBV7-3	many	TRBJ2-5	.	TGTGCCAGCACAACTAACCAAACACGGACAGCACAAGAGACCCAGTACTTC	CASTTNQTRTAQETQYF
TRBV6-1	.	TRBJ2-5	.	TGTGCGGGCAGAGTAGGCGGAGAGGGAGAGACCCAGTACTTC	CAGRVGGEGETQYF
TRBV20-1	.	TRBJ2-2	.	TGCAGTGCTATACCGGGCTTAGCCACCGGGGAGCTGTTTTTT	CSAIPGLATGELFF
TRBV6-2/TRBV6-3	many	TRBJ2-3	.	TGTGCCAGCATGGAGAGCACAGATACGCAGTATTTT	CASMESTDTQYF
TRBV7-3	many	TRBJ2-1	TRBD2	TGTGCCAGCAGTGAGCGGGGGGCCGCCTACAATGAGCAGTTCTTC	CASSERGAAYNEQFF
TRBV12-3/TRBV12-4	few	TRBJ1-1	.	TGTGCCAGCAGTCTTAGGCACATGAACACTGAAGCTTTCTTT	CASSLRHMNTEAFF
TRBV7-9	.	TRBJ2-2	TRBD1	TGTGCCAGCAGCCCCGGGACAGGGGACACCGGGGAGCTGTTTTTT	CASSPGTGDTGELFF
TRBV6-2/TRBV6-3	few	TRBJ2-5	.	TGTGCCAGCAGCCCCCGGCAGGTAGGAGAGACCCAGTACTTC	CASSPRQVGETQYF
TRBV6-5	.	TRBJ1-1	.	TGTGCCAGCAGTTCCCAGGGGACACTGAACACTGAAGCTTTCTTT	CASSSQGTLNTEAFF
TRBV4-1	many	TRBJ2-1	TRBD2	TGCGCCAGCAGCCAAGAGCCCCTAGCGGGAGGGGATGAGCAGTTCTTC	CASSQEPLAGGDEQFF
TRBV28	.	TRBJ1-2	TRBD1	TGTGCCAGCAGTTTTAAGACAGGGACTACTTATGGCTACACCTTC	CASSFKTGTTYGYTF
TRBV4-1	.	TRBJ2-3	TRBD2	TGCGCCAGCAGCGAAGGTCTCTCGCGGGAGCCCACAGAGACGCAGTATTTC	CASSEGLSREPTETQYF
TRBV4-1	many	TRBJ1-2	.	TGCGCCAGCAGCCAAGGAAACCGACTCGACTATGGCTACACCTTC	CASSQGNRLDYGYTF
TRBV11-2	many	TRBJ2-7	.	TGTGCCAGCATCTCCTTGGGGGGGACAGGCTCCTACGAGCAGTACTTC	CASISLGGTGSYEQYF
TRBV4-2	.	TRBJ2-1	.	TGTGCCAGCAGCCCGGGTGGGGACCCTCGAGGATACCAAGAGACCCAGTTCTTC	CASSPGGDPRGYQETQFF
TRBV11-2	many	TRBJ2-7	TRBD2	TGTGCCAGCAGCTTAGAGGCGGGAGGGTCTAGGGAGCAGTACTTC	CASSLEAGGSREQYF